What follows are 8 T cell receptor beta chains derived from one specimen sequenced in a study of T cell repertoires in cytomegalovirus infection (dated by TCRdb to about 2019). The reads were generated on an Illumina HiSeq 1500. In TCRdb, the public reads were trimmed at Q25 with fastp and aligned with MiXCR, with productive beta chains retained. Here each entry gathers all rows of one CDR3 protein and keeps the most common genes and DNA. This sample comprises roughly 230,000 distinct CDR3 sequences, approximately 13% of them detected only once. In total, the top ten clones hold around 1.6% of the sample. The sequencing sample was made of PBMCs. These receptors were taken from a human donor in good health (CMV status not recorded). Some clones in this sample may be carry-over from other donors' samples.

This clonotype was observed at least ten times. The rearrangement joins TRBV6-1 to TRBJ1-4; D call uncertain. The CDR3 spans 13 residues. V was shortened by 3 bases and J by 8 bases, with 10 bases between the two germline ends. CDR1 and CDR2 from the germline V gene are MNHNS and SASEGT. CDR3 coding DNA: TGTGCCAGCAGTGACCGTTCGACAGAAAAACTGTTTTTT. Translation: CASSDRSTEKLFF.

This clonotype was counted at least ten times. This chain joins TRBV11-2 and TRBJ2-1; 9 bases map to TRBD2. The germline CDR1 and CDR2 sequences are SGHAT and FQNNGV. The trim removed 5 bases at V and 8 bases at J, leaving 7 bases unmatched. CDR3 length equals 14 residues. The CDR3 nucleotides are TGTGCCAGCAGCCCGGGACTAGCATCCGATGAGCAGTTCTTC. Protein sequence: CASSPGLASDEQFF.

This clonotype was found a few times. The rearrangement joins TRBV29-1 to TRBJ1-1; 7 nucleotides agree with TRBD1. In germline, CDR1 is SQVTM, CDR2 ANQGSEA. There are 13 residues in the CDR3. J lost 4 bases, V lost 1 base, and 3 bases had no gene match. The CDR3, as DNA: TGCAGCGTTGAAGTAGGGGGCGGCACTGAAGCTTTCTTT. This encodes CSVEVGGGTEAFF.

This clonotype came up a few times. The rearrangement joins TRBV19 to TRBJ1-1, with D tentatively TRBD1 (5 bases). V was shortened by 10 bases and J by 1 base, with 13 bases between the two germline ends. The germline V gene has CDR1 LNHDA and CDR2 SQIVND (reference sequence). The CDR3 totals 13 residues. CDR3 sequence reads: CATKYRGNTEAFF. In nucleotides, the CDR3 is TGTGCCACCAAGTATAGGGGGAACACTGAAGCTTTCTTT.

This clonotype was picked up many times. The V call is TRBV7-3, the J call TRBJ1-1; 8 bases are a match to TRBD1. There are 15 residues in the CDR3. CDR1 is SGHTA, CDR2 FQGTGA, per germline. With 5 bases clipped from V and 1 base from J, the junction kept 6 bases outside the gene matches. CDR3 bases: TGTGCCAGCAGCCGCGGGACAGGACCGAACACTGAAGCTTTCTTT. Its protein is CASSRGTGPNTEAFF.

The chain uses TRBV12-3 or TRBV12-4 and TRBJ1-1; unclear D gene. The germline V and J ends were trimmed by 6 bases and 3 bases, with 11 bases remaining between them. The CDR3 has 13 residues. The CDR3 protein is CASRPRRDTEAFF. For the CDR3, the DNA is TGTGCCAGCAGGCCCCGGAGGGACACTGAAGCTTTCTTT.

This clonotype has at least ten counts. This chain uses TRBV7-2 with TRBJ2-1; no reliable D call. In germline, CDR1 is SGHTA, CDR2 FQGNSA. The CDR3 is 14 residues long. Trimming left V 6 bases short and J 6 bases short, with 15 bases between. CDR3 in DNA: TGTGCCAGCAGAGACTCAAACCGACTCAATGAGCAGTTCTTC. Amino acids: CASRDSNRLNEQFF.

CDR3 nucleotides: TGTGCCAGCAGCGAGGGAGCCGGGACAGTCTACGAGCAGTACTTC. This encodes CASSEGAGTVYEQYF. This chain links TRBV9 with TRBJ2-7, with 7 bases that match TRBD1. The length of the CDR3 is 15 residues. Germline lookup yields CDR1 SGDLS and CDR2 YYNGEE. Trimming cost V 3 bases and J 3 bases; bases outside gene matches: 9.